This TCR beta chain was retrieved from a study of blood T cells in healthy people across ages. Trimming pared 4 bases from V and 1 base from J, leaving 13 bases between. CDR1 and CDR2 from the germline V gene are SQVTM and ANQGSEA. The CDR3 extends over 14 amino acids. The donors, healthy Caucasians from Russia, were aged about 6 to 95. Donors each provided 8 to 10 milliliters of peripheral blood. Next came a second PCR, run for about 7 to 12 cycles, which used a sample-barcoded 5' primer along with a J-beta primer mix. TCRdb fed the 5' RACE reads into MiXCR, producing one record per CDR3 protein. The sample has roughly 1.6 million distinct CDR3 sequences, about 35% seen once; the top ten hold about 11%.

This sequence originates from a woman aged 25 to 39 in good health. The sequenced sample consisted of blood. The chain recombines TRBV29-1 with TRBJ1-1; TRBD1 is a possible D gene (5 bases). For the CDR3, the DNA is TGCAGCGTTGCAGAGGGGCTCGAGAACACTGAAGCTTTCTTT. As protein: CSVAEGLENTEAFF.